These T cell receptor beta chains were read from a single sample in a study of CXCR3-negative and CXCR3-positive naive CD8 T cells. TCRdb reprocessed the 5' RACE reads, keeping one entry per CDR3 protein, no DNA. The specimen's table records some 64,000 distinct CDR3 sequences. Sequenced material: naive CXCR3+ CD8+ T cells from blood. These receptors all stem from a human donor in good health. Some clones in this sample may be carry-over from other donors' samples. Each CDR3 is given with its conserved first and last residue. Fields, in order: J gene, CDR3 length, V gene, CDR3 protein.

j_call: TRBJ2-7
cdr3_length: 15
v_call: TRBV5-1
cdr3_aa: CASSLGTGATYEQYF

j_call: TRBJ2-5
cdr3_length: 15
v_call: TRBV29-1
cdr3_aa: CSVDGFGWVEETQYF

j_call: TRBJ2-3
cdr3_length: 11
v_call: TRBV11-2
cdr3_aa: CASRRADTQYF

j_call: TRBJ1-1
cdr3_length: 14
v_call: TRBV5-1
cdr3_aa: CASVPGQGYTEAFF

j_call: TRBJ1-1
cdr3_length: 12
v_call: TRBV29-1
cdr3_aa: CSARSSDTEAFF

j_call: TRBJ2-5
cdr3_length: 15
v_call: TRBV7-9
cdr3_aa: CASSSLLGQQETQYF

j_call: TRBJ2-5
cdr3_length: 14
v_call: TRBV12-3/TRBV12-4
cdr3_aa: CASSSRVRQETQYF

j_call: TRBJ2-6
cdr3_length: 16
v_call: TRBV19
cdr3_aa: CASSIDGYLGANVLTF

j_call: TRBJ1-2
cdr3_length: 16
v_call: TRBV12-5
cdr3_aa: CASGPGTGRTEHGYTF

j_call: TRBJ2-1
cdr3_length: 12
v_call: TRBV20-1
cdr3_aa: CSEVTTGNEQFF

j_call: TRBJ2-1
cdr3_length: 17
v_call: TRBV7-2
cdr3_aa: CASSLVNWDRAYNEQFF

j_call: TRBJ2-5
cdr3_length: 14
v_call: TRBV3-1
cdr3_aa: CASSHPTETETQYF

j_call: TRBJ2-1
cdr3_length: 15
v_call: TRBV13
cdr3_aa: CASSGSGGRDNEQFF

j_call: TRBJ1-5
cdr3_length: 12
v_call: TRBV2
cdr3_aa: CASHRWDQPQHF

j_call: TRBJ1-2
cdr3_length: 15
v_call: TRBV4-1
cdr3_aa: CASSQIDSGNYGYTF

j_call: TRBJ1-1
cdr3_length: 13
v_call: TRBV5-5
cdr3_aa: CASSFGSPTEAFF

j_call: TRBJ1-5
cdr3_length: 14
v_call: TRBV12-3/TRBV12-4
cdr3_aa: CASSTTGFNQPQHF

j_call: TRBJ1-1
cdr3_length: 14
v_call: TRBV19
cdr3_aa: CASSTAESNTEAFF

j_call: TRBJ2-3
cdr3_length: 16
v_call: TRBV7-9
cdr3_aa: CASSFPVTTSTDTQYF

j_call: TRBJ2-7
cdr3_length: 11
v_call: TRBV29-1
cdr3_aa: CSVEDNYEQYF

j_call: TRBJ1-1
cdr3_length: 16
v_call: TRBV29-1
cdr3_aa: CSVAGSIQDWGTEAFF

j_call: TRBJ2-1
cdr3_length: 15
v_call: TRBV2
cdr3_aa: CASSERAGAYNEQFF

j_call: TRBJ2-7
cdr3_length: 13
v_call: TRBV20-1
cdr3_aa: CSARDRVGYEQYF